This entry features one TCR beta chain sequence. Its antigen is unknown. These data are taken from a study of T cell responses to AZD1222 COVID-19 vaccine. Study-level results: Clonal diversity was possibly underestimated; the donors were predominantly white British and more often female. It was only six AZD1222 recipients who were seropositive at baseline. Spike-specific TCR breadth rose after two AZD1222 doses, and depth rose as well. After the peak T cell response, and only then, were repertoires sampled.

V gave up 3 bases and J gave up 5 bases, with 10 bases separating them. The length of the CDR3 is 14 residues. The V gene's germline CDR1 is SGHVS and CDR2 FQNEAQ. Sequencing was performed with immunoSEQ multiplex PCR; in TCRdb, only in-frame clones are kept and a portion is missing. This sample carries about 120,000 clones, around 82% of them seen once, and the ten largest clones take around 6.2%. Sample: peripheral blood, taken on day 0 of AZD1222 vaccination. This chain links TRBV7-8 with TRBJ2-2; tentatively, D is TRBD2 (6 bases). This TCR was recovered from an adult in good health. The CDR3 DNA reads TGTGCCAGCAGCTTCTCACTAGCTACCGGGGAGCTGTTTTTT. It translates to CASSFSLATGELFF.